Shown below are 24 T cell receptor beta chains from a single sample sequenced in a study of T cells in Graves' hyperthyroidism and ophthalmopathy. From RNA transcripts, TCR beta CDR3 regions were amplified. RT-PCR in the first round (using the HTBI primer set) targeted the TCR CDR3. TCRdb reprocessed the multiplex PCR reads via MiXCR and lists one record per CDR3 protein. This sample has approximately 400,000 distinct CDR3 sequences, with approximately 14% found just once. What was sequenced was blood. These receptors all come from a woman younger than 30 with Graves' hyperthyroidism.

The genes are TRBV7-9 and TRBJ2-6, with TRBD1 matching 7 bases. The CDR3 sequence is 17 residues long. Unmatched junction bases numbered 11, after V lost 5 bases and J lost 4 bases. From germline, CDR1 is SEHNR and CDR2 FQNEAQ (reference sequence). Written as DNA, the CDR3 is TGTGCCAGCAGCAAGAACAGGGGAAGGGACGGGGCCAACGTCCTGACTTTC. Amino acid sequence: CASSKNRGRDGANVLTF.

Regarding this clonotype: Sequence at one end of the junction differs from germline and may be a read error. The rearrangement joins TRBV7-9 to TRBJ2-7, with TRBD1 identical over 7 bases. Germline V gives CDR1 SEHNR, CDR2 FQNEAQ (reference sequence). This CDR3 is built from 15 residues. The CDR3 DNA follows: TGTGCCAGCAGCCCCACACGGGACAGCTACTACGAGCAGTGCTTC. Encoded protein: CASSPTRDSYYEQCF.

This chain connects TRBV5-5 to TRBJ1-1, with TRBD1 matching 9 bases. Trimming cost V 0 bases and J 5 bases; bases outside gene matches: 8. The germline V gene has CDR1 SGHKS and CDR2 YYEKEE (reference sequence). The CDR3 spans 16 residues. The CDR3 nucleotides read TGTGCCAGCAGCTTGGAAGTTTTGGGACAGGGAACTGAAGCTTTCTTT. Protein: CASSLEVLGQGTEAFF.

This clonotype appeared many times. The chain's CDR3 is CATSLMGGTGGADTQYF. The CDR3 DNA sequence: TGTGCCACCAGCTTAATGGGGGGGACAGGGGGCGCAGATACGCAGTATTTT. This sequence joins TRBV15 and TRBJ2-3; 12 bases fit TRBD1. Unmatched junction bases numbered 10, after V lost 5 bases and J lost 4 bases. The CDR3 runs 17 residues. The germline gives CDR1 LNHNV, CDR2 YYDKDF (reference sequence).

This clonotype was recorded many times. This chain connects TRBV11-2 to TRBJ2-5, with D perhaps given as TRBD1 or TRBD2 (5 bases each). The CDR3 covers 14 residues. V lost 0 bases and J 5 bases, leaving 10 bases between the germline ends. The germline V gene has CDR1 SGHAT and CDR2 FQNNGV. CDR3 coding DNA: TGTGCCAGCAGCTTAGATGGGGGTGGGGAGACCCAGTACTTC. It encodes CASSLDGGGETQYF.

J is TRBJ2-1 and V is TRBV5-6, with 14 nucleotides matching TRBD2. The CDR3 length is 16 residues. The trim removed 4 bases at V and 8 bases at J, leaving 8 bases unmatched. Germline loops: CDR1 SGHDT, CDR2 YYEEEE. The chain's CDR3 is CASSQGTSGSFYEQFF. The CDR3 nucleotides are TGTGCCAGCAGCCAAGGGACTAGCGGGAGTTTCTATGAGCAGTTCTTC.

The chain employs TRBV7-9 and TRBJ1-4, with D tentatively TRBD1 (6 bases). V was trimmed by 2 bases and J by 2 bases, leaving 24 bases between them. This CDR3 has 20 residues. The germline CDR1 and CDR2 sequences are SEHNR and FQNEAQ (reference sequence). DNA of the CDR3: TGTGCCAGCAGCTTACTTCTAAACAACAGGGAGAGAGAGACTAATGAAAAACTGTTTTTT. This sequence encodes CASSLLLNNRERETNEKLFF.

The gene calls are TRBV20-1 and TRBJ1-4, with no clear D. The CDR3 runs to 14 residues. Per germline, CDR1 DFQATT and CDR2 SNEGSKA (reference sequence). CDR3 in DNA: TGCAGCGTACCTATCCTGGGGTCAAACGAAAAACTGTTTTTT. It yields the protein CSVPILGSNEKLFF.

This clonotype has at least ten counts. The genes are TRBV6-2 or TRBV6-3 and TRBJ2-3, with no clear D. The V gene's germline CDR1 is MNHEY and CDR2 SVGEGT. V lost 6 bases, J lost 1 base, and 20 bases lay in between. The CDR3 totals 17 residues. CDR3 sequence: CASRPSRGFVGTDTQYF. The CDR3 coding sequence is TGTGCCAGCAGACCGAGTCGTGGGTTCGTGGGCACAGATACGCAGTATTTT.

The chain couples TRBV7-9 to TRBJ1-1, with TRBD1 as a possible D gene (5 bases). There are 16 residues in the CDR3. With 1 base removed from V and 4 bases from J, the gap between germline ends came to 16 bases. Per the germline V gene, CDR1 is SEHNR and CDR2 is FQNEAQ (reference sequence). The CDR3 nucleotides are TGTGCCAGCAGCTTAGGGACACCGATGAGGTCCACTGAAGCTTTCTTT. This codes for CASSLGTPMRSTEAFF.

This clonotype was detected ten times or more. The CDR3 loop reads CASSERGQLSYNEQFF. The CDR3 DNA is TGTGCCAGCAGCGAGCGGGGACAGCTATCTTACAATGAGCAGTTCTTC. The chain recombines TRBV11-3 with TRBJ2-1, with D perhaps being TRBD1 or TRBD2 (7 bases each). The CDR3 is 16 amino acids. The germline V gene has CDR1 SGHNT and CDR2 YENEEA. Trimming took 5 bases from V and 4 from J, leaving 18 bases between them.

This clonotype was counted between two and nine times. J is TRBJ2-1 and V is TRBV7-3, with a weak D call TRBD2 (5 bases). CDR1 SGHTA and CDR2 FQGTGA come from the germline V gene. Trimming removed 5 bases from V and 8 bases from J, with 13 bases in between. CDR3 size: 13 residues. CDR3 region: CASSPKRSDEQFF. The CDR3 DNA follows: TGTGCCAGCAGCCCCAAGCGGAGCGATGAGCAGTTCTTC.

This clonotype has more than one count but fewer than ten. The chain links TRBV27 to TRBJ1-2, with TRBD1 matching 10 bases. J gave up 4 bases and V 2 bases, and 7 bases lay outside the gene matches. Germline CDR1 MNHEY, CDR2 SMNVEV (reference sequence). CDR3 size: 16 residues. In DNA, the CDR3 is TGTGCCAGCAGTTTAACCCGGGACAGGGGACTCTATGGCTACACCTTC. Translation: CASSLTRDRGLYGYTF.

This clonotype was observed at least ten times. The V and J genes are TRBV7-9 and TRBJ1-1, with D unresolved. V was trimmed by 10 bases and J by 5 bases, leaving 17 bases between them. Germline V gene lookup returns CDR1 SEHNR and CDR2 FQNEAQ (reference sequence). The CDR3 is made up of 13 amino acids. The DNA for the CDR3 is TGTGCCATCCGAAGGATCCTGGTTACTGAAGCTTTCTTT. Protein product: CAIRRILVTEAFF.

This clonotype was found many times. The chain joins TRBV24-1 to TRBJ1-5; D is unresolved. Germline V gene sequence: CDR1 KGHDR, CDR2 SFDVKD. V was cut by 6 bases and J by 4 bases, with 6 bases left in between. The CDR3 covers 12 residues. In DNA, the CDR3 is TGTGCCACCAGTCAAGGGAATCAGCCCCAGCATTTT. It is translated as CATSQGNQPQHF.

In its sample, this clonotype was seen a few times. The rearrangement joins TRBV20-1 to TRBJ2-3; a possible D gene is TRBD1 (6 bases). This CDR3 contains 15 residues. Germline CDR1 DFQATT, CDR2 SNEGSKA (reference sequence). The ends were cut back, 0 bases at V and 5 bases at J, with 15 bases in the middle. This CDR3 reads CSARDEAGAVDTQYF. The CDR3 DNA reads as TGCAGTGCTAGAGATGAGGCAGGGGCGGTAGATACGCAGTATTTT.

This clonotype has just a few counts. A read error may explain this, as a much larger clone is one base away. This chain links TRBV6-1 with TRBJ1-1; D gene ambiguous. From germline, CDR1 is MNHNS and CDR2 SASEGT. CDR3 length: 13 amino acids. In nucleotides, the CDR3 is TGTACCAGCAGTCGGGCGGCGAACACTGAAGCTTTCTTT. Protein: CTSSRAANTEAFF.

This rearrangement joins TRBV3-1 to TRBJ2-1; TRBD2 agrees at 15 bases. Trimming cost V 5 bases and J 3 bases; bases outside gene matches: 8. Germline V gene data show CDR1 as LGHDT and CDR2 as YNNKEL (reference sequence). This CDR3 is built from 18 residues. The CDR3 sequence: CASSKRTSGRALYNEQFF. CDR3 in DNA: TGTGCCAGCAGCAAGCGGACTAGCGGGAGGGCCCTCTACAATGAGCAGTTCTTC.

This clonotype was observed many times. This chain connects TRBV7-9 to TRBJ1-4, with 7 bases aligning to TRBD1. The V gene end was trimmed by 4 bases and the J gene end by 0 bases; junction bases not matched to a gene: 5. This CDR3 is 16 amino acids long. CDR1 and CDR2 (germline): SEHNR, FQNEAQ (reference sequence). The CDR3, as DNA: TGTGCCAGCAGCTCTGGACAGGTAGCAACTAATGAAAAACTGTTTTTT. Amino acids: CASSSGQVATNEKLFF.

Only a few counts were recorded for this clonotype. The chain carries TRBV16 and TRBJ1-5; D may be TRBD1 (5 bases). CDR1 and CDR2 from the germline V gene are KGHSY and FQNENV. This CDR3 is 16 amino acids long. Trimming removed 1 base from V and 6 bases from J, with 16 bases in between. The CDR3: CASSQLTRGWSQPQHF. The CDR3 DNA follows: TGTGCCAGCAGCCAATTAACAAGGGGATGGAGTCAGCCCCAGCATTTT.

This clonotype was seen ten or more times. This chain uses TRBV11-2 with TRBJ2-1; TRBD2 agrees at 9 bases. Looked up from germline, CDR1 is SGHAT and CDR2 is FQNNGV. The CDR3 spans 16 residues. The V and J ends lost 3 bases and 9 bases, in that order; junction bases with no gene match: 12. The CDR3 coding sequence is TGTGCCAGCAGCTTCCCTCAGACTAGCGGTTCGGGTGAGCAGTTCTTC. Translating it yields CASSFPQTSGSGEQFF.

In this sample, this clonotype turned up a few times. This chain connects TRBV24-1 to TRBJ2-5, with a possible D match to TRBD1 (6 bases). The CDR3 has 15 residues. The germline V gene encodes CDR1 KGHDR and CDR2 SFDVKD. Trimming took off 5 bases at V and 0 bases at J, with 12 bases between the two ends. The CDR3 nucleotides read TGTGCCACCAGTGTTAACGACAGGAACCAAGAGACCCAGTACTTC. Protein product: CATSVNDRNQETQYF.

This clonotype was detected a few times. The chain joins TRBV15 to TRBJ1-1; 7 bases fit TRBD1. This CDR3 is 17 amino acids long. V was pared by 0 bases and J by 6 bases, with 13 bases of the junction left unmatched. CDR1 is LNHNV, CDR2 YYDKDF, per germline (reference sequence). CDR3 coding DNA: TGTGCCACCAGCAGAGATCTCCTGACAGGGAAGGGACCTGAAGCTTTCTTT. Its translation is CATSRDLLTGKGPEAFF.

This clonotype was observed at least ten times. V gene TRBV3-1 combines with J gene TRBJ2-7, with D possibly being TRBD1 (6 bases). Germline values: CDR1 LGHDT, CDR2 YNNKEL (reference sequence). V lost 2 bases to trimming and J lost 1 base, with 9 bases between them. The CDR3 covers 14 residues. The chain's CDR3 is CASSQRDTSYEQYF. CDR3 in DNA: TGTGCCAGCAGCCAACGGGACACTTCCTACGAGCAGTACTTC.